This is a list of T cell receptor beta chains from one sample in a study of T-cell reconstitution after alpha-beta-depleted transplantation in children. TCRdb reprocessed the PCR reads via MiXCR and lists one record per CDR3 protein. This table has a few hundred thousand distinct CDR3 sequences, 27% appearing once. The starting material was PBMCs, obtained before TCRalphabeta/CD19-depleted stem cell transplant. The receptors were sampled from a boy in the first two years of life with Wiskott-Aldrich syndrome, due to receive a stem cell transplant. Both conserved end residues are part of each CDR3. The D gene is left open where the match is weak. Clone size is shown for a subset of rows, as once, few, many or a class of expanded clone.

clone size	D gene	V gene	J gene	CDR3 DNA	CDR3 protein
few	-	TRBV28	TRBJ2-5	TGTGCCAGCAGTCCCTCAGGGATTCTAGGAGAGACCCAGTACTTC	CASSPSGILGETQYF
few	-	TRBV20-1	TRBJ2-3	TGCAGTGCCCCCCGAGGCGGCGGGTTCCCAGATACGCAGTATTTT	CSAPRGGGFPDTQYF
-	-	TRBV10-3	TRBJ2-3	TGTGCCATCAGTGAACAAAGTCCGGCAGATACGCAGTATTTT	CAISEQSPADTQYF
-	TRBD2	TRBV29-1	TRBJ2-3	TGCAGCGTTGAATATACTAGCGGGAGGGCGCACACAGATACGCAGTATTTT	CSVEYTSGRAHTDTQYF
-	-	TRBV7-9	TRBJ2-3	TGTGCCAGCAGTTATAGTAACCCTCTCACAGATACGCAGTATTTT	CASSYSNPLTDTQYF
-	TRBD1	TRBV5-1	TRBJ1-6	TGCGCCAGCAGCCTGACTGTGGACAGGAACTCACCCCTCCACTTT	CASSLTVDRNSPLHF
-	-	TRBV3-1	TRBJ2-1	TGTGCCAGCAGCCAAGCTAAGTATCGGGATGAGCAGTTCTTC	CASSQAKYRDEQFF
-	-	TRBV12-3/TRBV12-4	TRBJ1-2	TGTGCCAGCAGCCCACCGGGACCGGTTATCTATGGCTACACCTTC	CASSPPGPVIYGYTF
few	-	TRBV27	TRBJ2-5	TGTGCCAGCAGTTTAAGGTCCAGCAGGGTAGAGACCCAGTACTTC	CASSLRSSRVETQYF
few	-	TRBV10-3	TRBJ2-6	TGTGCCATCAGTGATGTTCCCTCTGGGGCCAACGTCCTGACTTTC	CAISDVPSGANVLTF
-	-	TRBV12-3/TRBV12-4	TRBJ2-5	TGTGCCAGCAGTTTCAGAGGGAATTTCCAAGAGACCCAGTACTTC	CASSFRGNFQETQYF
few	-	TRBV7-9	TRBJ2-2	TGTGCCAGCAGCTTACTCCGACCCGGGACCGGGGAGCTGTTTTTT	CASSLLRPGTGELFF
once	-	TRBV5-1	TRBJ2-5	TGCGCCAGCAGCTTGGTTGTGACGGACCAAGAGACCCAGTACTTC	CASSLVVTDQETQYF
many	-	TRBV6-5	TRBJ2-1	TGTGCCAGCAGAGTGGGCAATGAGCAGTTCTTC	CASRVGNEQFF
-	-	TRBV20-1	TRBJ1-1	TGCAGTGCTACCAACACGGGGAAGAACACTGAAGCTTTCTTT	CSATNTGKNTEAFF
few	-	TRBV10-3	TRBJ2-1	TGTGCCATCAGTGTAACAGCTTACAATGAGCAGTTCTTC	CAISVTAYNEQFF
-	TRBD1	TRBV5-5	TRBJ2-5	TGTGCCAGCAGTTCCGGGACAGGGAATATTTTTTGGGAGACCCAGTACTTC	CASSSGTGNIFWETQYF
-	TRBD2	TRBV7-2	TRBJ2-5	TGTGCCAGCAGCTCGAATAGCGGGACAGAGACCCAGTACTTC	CASSSNSGTETQYF
few	-	TRBV10-3	TRBJ2-5	TGTGCCATCAGGTACCAAGAGACCCAGTACTTC	CAIRYQETQYF
-	-	TRBV5-1	TRBJ2-3	TGCGCCAGCAGCCCAATTAAGGGATTCACAGATACGCAGTATTTT	CASSPIKGFTDTQYF
few	-	TRBV28	TRBJ2-4	TGTGCCAGCAGTCTACGGGGTCACATTCAGTACTTC	CASSLRGHIQYF